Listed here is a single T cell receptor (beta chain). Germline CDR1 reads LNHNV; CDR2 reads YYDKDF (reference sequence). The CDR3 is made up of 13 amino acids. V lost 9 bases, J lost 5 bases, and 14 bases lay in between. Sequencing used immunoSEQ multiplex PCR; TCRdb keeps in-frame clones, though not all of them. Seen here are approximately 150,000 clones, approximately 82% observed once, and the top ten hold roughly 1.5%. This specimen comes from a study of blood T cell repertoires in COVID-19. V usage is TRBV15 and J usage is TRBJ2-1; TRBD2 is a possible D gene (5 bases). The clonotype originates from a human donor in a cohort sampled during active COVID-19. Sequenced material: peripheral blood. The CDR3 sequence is CATRVGYNNEQFF. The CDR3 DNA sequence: TGTGCCACGAGGGTAGGGTACAACAATGAGCAGTTCTTC.